A single sample gave rise to the 23 T cell receptor beta chains below, sequenced in a study of CD8+ T cells in alopecia areata. Treatment specified: oral pan-JAK inhibitor, 5-10 mg twice daily. Isolated RNA was reverse transcribed into cDNA used as the sequencing template. Clones were read by immunoSEQ multiplex PCR, and TCRdb kept only the in-frame ones, dropping some. Of about 120,000 clones in the sample, around 56% are singletons; the top ten hold around 0.46%. Material: CD4+ T cells sorted from blood, obtained at week 4, from a patient treated with tofacitinib. These receptors were obtained from a human donor with alopecia areata.

This chain links TRBV29-1 with TRBJ2-1, with 8 positions matching TRBD2. Germline V lookup: CDR1 SQVTM, CDR2 ANQGSEA. The CDR3 contains 12 residues. J was trimmed by 12 bases and V by 0 bases; bases with no gene match: 4. DNA of the CDR3: TGCAGCGTTGAAGATAGCGGGGCACTGCAGTTCTTC. Translating it yields CSVEDSGALQFF.

The V call is TRBV5-1, the J call TRBJ1-1; no definite D call. The V gene's germline CDR1 is SGHRS and CDR2 YFSETQ. The CDR3 spans 16 residues. The V gene lost 2 bases and the J gene lost 0 bases, with 14 bases spanning the gap. The CDR3 sequence is CASSFVEEWLNTEAFF. The DNA for the CDR3 is TGCGCCAGCAGCTTCGTCGAGGAGTGGCTGAACACTGAAGCTTTCTTT.

This chain links TRBV7-9 with TRBJ1-2, with 8 bases identical to TRBD1. Trimming cost V 5 bases and J 2 bases; bases outside gene matches: 7. Germline values: CDR1 SEHNR, CDR2 FQNEAQ (reference sequence). The CDR3 has 15 residues. The CDR3 spells CASSPMTGANYGYTF. DNA for the CDR3: TGTGCCAGCAGCCCGATGACAGGGGCCAACTATGGCTACACCTTC.

This clone turned up a few times. The chain has TRBV2 and TRBJ1-1; D might be TRBD1 (5 bases). V lost 5 bases to trimming and J lost 5 bases, with 12 bases between them. This CDR3 is built from 13 residues. Germline V gene lookup returns CDR1 SNHLY and CDR2 FYNNEI. This CDR3 is CASSSIGGTEAFF. CDR3 in DNA: TGTGCCAGCAGTTCTATCGGGGGTACTGAAGCTTTCTTT.

This sequence joins TRBV2 and TRBJ2-4; D gene ambiguous. From germline, CDR1 is SNHLY and CDR2 FYNNEI. V lost 0 bases and J 5 bases, leaving 5 bases between the germline ends. CDR3 length: 13 amino acids. The CDR3 DNA sequence: TGTGCCAGCAGTGAAGCAGCAGAAAACATTCAGTACTTC. Protein: CASSEAAENIQYF. The full variable domain, completed using reference TRBV2 and TRBJ2-4, is EPEVTQTPSHQVTQMGQEVILRCVPISNHLYFYWYRQILGQKVEFLVSFYNNEISEKSEIFDDQFSVERPDGSNFTLKIRSTKLEDSAMYFCASSEAAENIQYFGAGTRLSVL.

This sequence joins TRBV6-1 and TRBJ1-1; possibly TRBD1 for D (6 bases). In germline, CDR1 is MNHNS, CDR2 SASEGT. With 2 bases removed from V and 4 bases from J, the gap between germline ends came to 8 bases. The CDR3 runs to 13 residues. The CDR3 DNA is TGTGCCAGCAGTGAAATCAGGGGCACTGAAGCTTTCTTT. It translates to CASSEIRGTEAFF.

The chain combines TRBV15 with TRBJ1-5, with D unresolved. The V gene lost 3 bases and the J gene lost 5 bases, with 5 bases spanning the gap. Germline V lookup: CDR1 LNHNV, CDR2 YYDKDF (reference sequence). The CDR3 has 12 residues. In DNA, the CDR3 is TGTGCCACCAGCAGGGATTATCAGCCCCAGCATTTT. Translated: CATSRDYQPQHF.

CDR3 in DNA: TGTGCCAGCAGCGTGGGACAGGGCGCAACCTACGAGCAGTACTTC. It is translated as CASSVGQGATYEQYF. The chain carries TRBV9 and TRBJ2-7; the match to TRBD1 covers 9 bases. In germline, CDR1 is SGDLS, CDR2 YYNGEE. The CDR3 totals 15 residues. J was trimmed by 2 bases and V by 2 bases; bases with no gene match: 5.

This clone showed up many times. The gene calls are TRBV9 and TRBJ1-6; D is undetermined. CDR1 and CDR2 (germline): SGDLS, YYNGEE. The V end was cut by 3 bases, the J end by 8 bases, with 15 bases between. The CDR3 contains 15 residues. The CDR3 nucleotides read TGTGCCAGCAGCGAAGGGCCCGACGGGGATTCACCCCTCCACTTT. This encodes CASSEGPDGDSPLHF.

This clone was seen a few times. The chain links TRBV18 to TRBJ1-2; D gene uncertain. The V gene lost 3 bases and the J gene lost 8 bases, with 16 bases spanning the gap. The CDR3 sequence is 14 residues long. The germline gives CDR1 KGHSH, CDR2 LQKENI. Written as DNA, the CDR3 is TGTGCCAGCTCACCTCGCTCGGAGGGAGGCGGCTACACCTTC. It is translated as CASSPRSEGGGYTF.

The CDR3 reads CAWSVNPHYGYTF. In DNA form, the CDR3 reads TGTGCCTGGAGTGTAAACCCCCATTATGGCTACACCTTC. V is TRBV30 and J is TRBJ1-2, with D hard to call. The CDR3 runs 13 residues. Trimming removed 0 bases from V and 5 bases from J, with 10 bases in between. Germline CDR1 is GTSNPN and CDR2 is SVGIG (reference sequence).

CDR3 sequence (DNA): TGTGCCAGCAGCCCCCTGACAGGGGCCTATGGCTACACCTTC. Translation: CASSPLTGAYGYTF. The chain recombines TRBV7-2 with TRBJ1-2, with TRBD1 matching over 8 bases. This CDR3 contains 14 residues. The germline V gene has CDR1 SGHTA and CDR2 FQGNSA. V trimming: 5 bases; J trimming: 4 bases; junction bases outside the gene matches: 6. Filled out from reference TRBV7-2 and TRBJ1-2, the complete variable domain reads GAGVSQSPSNKVTEKGKDVELRCDPISGHTALYWYRQSLGQGLEFLIYFQGNSAPDKSGLPSDRFSAERTGGSVSTLTIQRTQQEDSAVYLCASSPLTGAYGYTFGSGTRLTVV.

The chain uses TRBV6-5 and TRBJ1-1, with D unresolved. Per the germline V gene, CDR1 is MNHEY and CDR2 is SVGAGI. V shed 7 bases and J shed 1 base, with 4 bases lying between them. CDR3 size: 11 residues. CDR3 amino acids: CASTSNTEAFF. CDR3 bases: TGTGCCAGCACTTCGAACACTGAAGCTTTCTTT.

A few counts support this clone. The chain is built from TRBV29-1 and TRBJ2-7; D call uncertain. This CDR3 is built from 12 residues. Germline values: CDR1 SQVTM, CDR2 ANQGSEA. The germline V and J ends were trimmed by 4 bases and 4 bases, with 11 bases remaining between them. The CDR3 DNA reads TGCAGCGTTGGATCCCGTCGTTACGAGCAGTACTTC. Amino acids: CSVGSRRYEQYF.

The table lists this clone with a few counts. V and J are TRBV29-1 and TRBJ1-1, with unresolved D. Germline V CDR1 and CDR2: SQVTM, ANQGSEA. V was cut by 6 bases and J by 1 base, with 15 bases left in between. The CDR3 sequence is 14 residues long. The CDR3 DNA reads as TGCAGCGTCGAACCCAGGCAATCGAACACTGAAGCTTTCTTT. Its protein is CSVEPRQSNTEAFF.

The chain couples TRBV11-1 to TRBJ2-3, with 14 bases identical to TRBD2. In germline, CDR1 is SGHAT, CDR2 FQDESV (reference sequence). The CDR3 contains 19 residues. V gave up 6 bases and J gave up 0 bases; unmatched junction bases: 11. The CDR3: CASRDIQGLAGASTDTQYF. CDR3 bases: TGTGCCAGCAGGGATATCCAGGGACTAGCGGGGGCTAGCACAGATACGCAGTATTTT.

The chain recombines TRBV29-1 with TRBJ2-6; a possible D gene is TRBD2 (5 bases). The CDR3 sequence is 15 residues long. Germline CDR1 and CDR2: SQVTM and ANQGSEA. The V and J ends lost 0 bases and 1 base respectively, with 7 bases between them. The CDR3 sequence: CSVEDRRSGANVLTF. CDR3 DNA sequence: TGCAGCGTTGAAGATAGGAGGTCTGGGGCCAACGTCCTGACTTTC.

This chain joins TRBV30 and TRBJ1-1; 11 nucleotides match TRBD1. The V gene's germline CDR1 is GTSNPN and CDR2 SVGIG (reference sequence). The V and J ends lost 5 bases and 2 bases, in that order; junction bases with no gene match: 1. The CDR3 is 13 residues long. The CDR3, as DNA: TGTGCCTGGGGGACAGGGGGAAACACTGAAGCTTTCTTT. Its translation is CAWGTGGNTEAFF.

The chain uses TRBV11-2 and TRBJ1-6; D unresolved. There are 15 residues in the CDR3. Per the germline V gene, CDR1 is SGHAT and CDR2 is FQNNGV. Trimming removed 3 bases from V and 3 bases from J, with 9 bases in between. The CDR3 loop reads CASSFRVSYNSPLHF. The CDR3 nucleotides read TGTGCCAGCAGCTTTAGGGTCAGCTATAATTCACCCCTCCACTTT.

This clone is medium-sized. The rearrangement joins TRBV7-9 to TRBJ2-3, with D unclear. V lost 5 bases and J lost 4, with 10 bases in between. This CDR3 is 13 amino acids long. The V gene's germline CDR1 is SEHNR and CDR2 FQNEAQ (reference sequence). CDR3 sequence: CASSPKGPDTQYF. As DNA, the CDR3 is TGTGCCAGCAGCCCAAAGGGCCCAGATACGCAGTATTTT.

The rearrangement links TRBV29-1 to TRBJ2-5, with TRBD1 matching over 7 bases. In germline, CDR1 is SQVTM, CDR2 ANQGSEA. There are 13 residues in the CDR3. V gave up 6 bases and J gave up 10 bases; unmatched junction bases: 14. The CDR3 DNA reads TGCAGCGTCCCTGCTGCCGGACAGGACAACCAGTACTTC. This translates into CSVPAAGQDNQYF.

The J gene is TRBJ2-2, the V gene TRBV5-1, with 7 bases fitting TRBD2. Looked up from germline, CDR1 is SGHRS and CDR2 is YFSETQ. Trimming at V came to 5 bases and at J to 4 bases, leaving 5 bases not matched to a gene. This CDR3 region has 14 residues. The CDR3 protein is CASSSGGSTGELFF. The CDR3 nucleotides are TGCGCCAGCAGTTCGGGCGGGAGCACCGGGGAGCTGTTTTTT.

V is TRBV10-3 and J is TRBJ2-7; the match to TRBD1 covers 8 bases. The CDR3 extends over 16 amino acids. Germline CDR1 and CDR2: ENHRY and SYGVKD. Trimming at V came to 2 bases and at J to 6 bases, leaving 12 bases not matched to a gene. In nucleotides, the CDR3 is TGTGCCATCAGTGAGAGTTTAGGGCAGGGGGCCTCCGAGCAGTACTTC. It encodes CAISESLGQGASEQYF.